The T cell receptor (beta chain) under discussion was sequenced for a study of preoperative IRX-2 immunotherapy in early breast cancer. Treatment described: preoperative locoregional IRX-2 cytokine immunotherapy. The repertoire was sequenced with immunoSEQ multiplex PCR; TCRdb's copy has only in-frame clones and lacks some. Of approximately 3,000 clones in the sample, about 77% were seen once. The sample in question was tumor tissue, obtained after IRX-2 immunotherapy. The sequence came from a human donor with breast cancer.

Here the CDR3 DNA reads TGTGCCAGCAGTACCTTGGGGGAGGAGACCCAGTACTTC. Translation gives CASSTLGEETQYF. The V call is TRBV6-8, the J call TRBJ2-5, with D tentatively TRBD1 or TRBD2 (5 bases each). The length of the CDR3 is 13 residues. Between the trimmed V and J ends, which lost 5 bases and 5 bases, there was a span of 12 bases. Germline assignment: CDR1 MNHGY and CDR2 SAAAGT.